This T cell receptor beta chain was recovered during a study of blood T cell repertoires in COVID-19. The study drew participants aged about 18 to 89 years from some 24 US areas. The CDR3 runs to 14 residues. Germline values: CDR1 KGHSH, CDR2 LQKENI. V was shortened by 3 bases and J by 0 bases, with 9 bases between the two germline ends. Profiled with immunoSEQ multiplex PCR; TCRdb holds only in-frame clones, not every one. The sample has 310,000 or so clones; nearly 90% are singletons. The V and J genes are TRBV18 and TRBJ2-7; maybe TRBD1 (6 bases). The origin of this receptor is a woman aged 25 to 39 who had recovered from COVID-19. Sequences were obtained from PBMCs or T cells enriched from blood (not recorded which). Written as DNA, the CDR3 is TGTGCCAGCTCACCTCAGGGGAGCTCCTACGAGCAGTACTTC. It encodes CASSPQGSSYEQYF.